One and the same sample provided the 30 T cell receptor beta chains below, sequenced in a study of blood T cell repertoires in COVID-19. Clones were read by immunoSEQ multiplex PCR, and TCRdb kept only the in-frame ones, dropping some. This table has about 74,000 clones, around 88% appearing once. The sequenced material came from peripheral blood. The source of these receptors is a woman of 80 years or more with acute or convalescent COVID-19.

The V and J genes are TRBV11-3 and TRBJ2-2, with a possible D match to TRBD1 (5 bases). Germline CDR1 and CDR2: SGHNT and YENEEA. The CDR3 extends over 13 amino acids. Trimming left V 5 bases short and J 11 bases short, with 15 bases between. CDR3 nucleotides: TGTGCCAGCAGCCCGGCTAATCAGGGAGAGCTGTTTTTT. It is translated as CASSPANQGELFF.

J is TRBJ2-3 and V is TRBV2; D is perhaps TRBD2 (6 bases). The CDR3 is 14 amino acids. Trimming removed 6 bases at V and 4 bases at J, with 14 bases between. CDR1 and CDR2 from the germline V gene are SNHLY and FYNNEI. Written as DNA, the CDR3 is TGTGCCAGCAGCTACAGCTCTAGCGCAGATACGCAGTATTTT. As protein: CASSYSSSADTQYF.

This sequence joins TRBV6-5 and TRBJ2-3, with D possibly being TRBD2 (5 bases). V lost 2 bases, J lost 4 bases, and 7 bases lay in between. Per germline, CDR1 MNHEY and CDR2 SVGAGI. CDR3 length: 13 residues. CDR3 sequence: CASSYPRADTQYF. As DNA, the CDR3 is TGTGCCAGCAGTTACCCGAGGGCAGATACGCAGTATTTT.

Note on this clone: A read error may account for a junction end that differs from germline. The chain uses TRBV7-9 and TRBJ1-2; 10 nucleotides line up with TRBD1. Germline values: CDR1 SEHNR, CDR2 FQNEAQ (reference sequence). The CDR3 is 14 amino acids. The CDR3 DNA is TGTGCCAGCAGCCCATGGACAGGGGGTTATGCCTACACCTTC. Amino acid sequence: CASSPWTGGYAYTF.

The chain is built from TRBV11-2 and TRBJ2-7; TRBD2 matches 12 bases. Germline V gene lookup returns CDR1 SGHAT and CDR2 FQNNGV. CDR3 length: 16 amino acids. Losses at the gene ends were 5 bases for V and 5 bases for J; bases not matched to a gene: 10. This CDR3 reads CASSPLTSGSRNEQYF. The CDR3 region has the DNA TGTGCCAGCAGCCCCTTGACTAGCGGGAGTCGGAACGAGCAGTACTTC.

The genes are TRBV5-1 and TRBJ1-3; D remains ambiguous. Germline CDR1 is SGHRS and CDR2 is YFSETQ. The V and J ends lost 0 bases and 3 bases respectively, with 10 bases between them. This CDR3 region has 15 residues. The CDR3 DNA reads as TGCGCCAGCAGCTTGGAAGGGAGTCTTGGAAACACCATATATTTT. Protein product: CASSLEGSLGNTIYF.

V and J are TRBV5-4 and TRBJ2-5, with a possible D match to TRBD1 (5 bases). The CDR3 length is 12 residues. Germline CDR1 SGHNT, CDR2 YYREEE (reference sequence). V shed 2 bases and J shed 5 bases, with 7 bases lying between them. The CDR3 loop reads CASSFPGETQYF. The CDR3, as DNA: TGTGCCAGCAGCTTTCCAGGGGAGACCCAGTACTTC.

The chain carries TRBV6-5 and TRBJ1-5; D gene unclear. V lost 0 bases and J lost 7, with 16 bases in between. The CDR3 contains 16 residues. Germline V gives CDR1 MNHEY, CDR2 SVGAGI. DNA for the CDR3: TGTGCCAGCAGTTACTCCCGTGACGGGAAAGGGCAGCCCCAGCATTTT. Amino acids: CASSYSRDGKGQPQHF.

This rearrangement joins TRBV5-6 to TRBJ2-7; D may be TRBD1 (6 bases). CDR3 size: 14 residues. V was trimmed by 2 bases and J by 6 bases, leaving 15 bases between them. Per the germline V gene, CDR1 is SGHDT and CDR2 is YYEEEE. The CDR3 DNA sequence: TGTGCCAGCAGCTTTGATTCACAGGGTCGCGAGCAGTACTTC. Amino acids: CASSFDSQGREQYF.

V usage is TRBV11-1 and J usage is TRBJ2-6; tentatively, D is TRBD2 (5 bases). V shed 4 bases and J shed 2 bases, with 9 bases lying between them. This CDR3 contains 15 residues. CDR1 is SGHAT and CDR2 is FQDESV in the germline V gene (reference sequence). The CDR3 nucleotides are TGTGCCAGCAGCTCGCTCGGGGCTGGGGCCAACGTCCTGACTTTC. Its translation: CASSSLGAGANVLTF.

The count of this clone is one. The V and J genes are TRBV11-2 and TRBJ1-1; 9 bases align to TRBD1. Germline trimming cut 5 bases from V and 11 bases from J; bases unmatched to any gene: 18. The CDR3 contains 16 residues. Germline V gives CDR1 SGHAT, CDR2 FQNNGV. This chain's CDR3 is CASSPRTGVDGFLAFF. Written as DNA, the CDR3 is TGTGCCAGCAGCCCGAGGACAGGGGTAGACGGCTTTTTGGCTTTCTTT.

The rearrangement uses TRBV2 and TRBJ1-2; D is unresolved. CDR1 and CDR2 (germline): SNHLY, FYNNEI. V was clipped by 0 bases and J by 8 bases, with 7 bases between them. The CDR3 has 12 amino acids. This CDR3 is CASSEALGGYTF. The CDR3 DNA sequence: TGTGCCAGCAGTGAAGCCCTCGGGGGCTACACCTTC.

This chain connects TRBV18 to TRBJ2-3; weak D call: TRBD1 (5 bases). This CDR3 is 15 amino acids long. Between the trimmed V and J ends, which lost 3 bases and 0 bases, there was a span of 10 bases. Germline V gene lookup returns CDR1 KGHSH and CDR2 LQKENI. The CDR3 nucleotides are TGTGCCAGCTCACCGGTGGACATCAGCACAGATACGCAGTATTTT. Amino acid sequence: CASSPVDISTDTQYF.

This clone was detected only a few times. V usage is TRBV18 and J usage is TRBJ1-1; D might be TRBD1 (6 bases). Germline lookup yields CDR1 KGHSH and CDR2 LQKENI. The length of the CDR3 is 16 residues. V was clipped by 2 bases and J by 1 base, with 14 bases between them. CDR3 DNA: TGTGCCAGCTCACCAAGTAACCAGGGGAGGAACACTGAAGCTTTCTTT. This gives the protein CASSPSNQGRNTEAFF.

This sequence joins TRBV10-3 and TRBJ2-1; no firm D call. Trimming removed 3 bases at V and 6 bases at J, with 6 bases between. Germline V lookup: CDR1 ENHRY, CDR2 SYGVKD. This CDR3 is 12 amino acids long. The DNA of the CDR3 is TGTGCCATCAGTGAACGGAGCAATGAGCAGTTCTTC. This codes for CAISERSNEQFF.

This clone was detected once. The rearrangement joins TRBV19 to TRBJ2-1; 8 bases are a match to TRBD1. The germline V gene encodes CDR1 LNHDA and CDR2 SQIVND (reference sequence). The V gene end was trimmed by 5 bases and the J gene end by 5 bases; junction bases not matched to a gene: 11. This CDR3 spans 16 amino acids. For the CDR3, the DNA is TGTGCCAGTAGTTTTGTTTCCGGGACAGGAAACAATGAGCAGTTCTTC. Amino acids: CASSFVSGTGNNEQFF.

The chain couples TRBV6-1 to TRBJ1-5, with no clear D. Per the germline V gene, CDR1 is MNHNS and CDR2 is SASEGT. Trimming left V 1 base short and J 0 bases short, with 7 bases between. The CDR3 is made up of 15 amino acids. CDR3 loop: CASSEGHYSNQPQHF. The CDR3 DNA reads TGTGCCAGCAGTGAAGGGCATTATAGCAATCAGCCCCAGCATTTT.

V and J are TRBV7-2 and TRBJ2-5; D is uncertain. There are 13 residues in the CDR3. V was cut by 6 bases and J by 2 bases, with 10 bases left in between. Per the germline V gene, CDR1 is SGHTA and CDR2 is FQGNSA. CDR3 in DNA: TGTGCCAGCAGTTCCGAACGGCAAGAGACCCAGTACTTC. Residues: CASSSERQETQYF.

V is TRBV12-3 or TRBV12-4 and J is TRBJ2-1; D may be TRBD1 (5 bases). V lost 3 bases and J 7 bases, leaving 10 bases between the germline ends. The length of the CDR3 is 13 residues. The CDR3 DNA sequence: TGTGCCAGCAGTTTTGGCAGGGTAAATGAGCAGTTCTTC. As protein: CASSFGRVNEQFF.

The J gene is TRBJ1-5, the V gene TRBV5-1; 10 positions agree with TRBD1. V gave up 0 bases and J gave up 10 bases; unmatched junction bases: 4. The CDR3 spans 14 residues. Per the germline V gene, CDR1 is SGHRS and CDR2 is YFSETQ. The CDR3: CASSLGTGGGPQHF. CDR3 nucleotide sequence: TGCGCCAGCAGCTTGGGGACAGGGGGGGGACCCCAGCATTTT.

V usage is TRBV5-1 and J usage is TRBJ2-1; 7 bases align to TRBD2. CDR1 is SGHRS, CDR2 YFSETQ, per germline. The CDR3 covers 12 residues. Trimming at V came to 4 bases and at J to 9 bases, leaving 4 bases not matched to a gene. The CDR3 loop is CASSLGLSEQFF. For the CDR3, the DNA is TGCGCCAGCAGCCTGGGACTAAGTGAGCAGTTCTTC.

The CDR3: CASSSGTGGIEAFF. CDR3 in DNA: TGCGCCAGCAGCTCGGGGACAGGGGGAATTGAAGCTTTCTTT. The chain uses TRBV5-1 and TRBJ1-1; TRBD1 matches at 11 bases. This CDR3 comprises 14 residues. The V gene's germline CDR1 is SGHRS and CDR2 YFSETQ. V lost 3 bases and J lost 7; bases outside the gene matches: 5.

The chain recombines TRBV6-2 or TRBV6-3 with TRBJ2-2; 9 nucleotides agree with TRBD1. The CDR3 loop spans 14 amino acids. Germline CDR1 and CDR2: MNHEY and SVGEGT. Germline trimming cut 5 bases from V and 6 bases from J; bases unmatched to any gene: 4. For the CDR3, the DNA is TGTGCCAGCAGTCCACAGGGGGCACCCGGGGAGCTGTTTTTT. Amino acid sequence: CASSPQGAPGELFF.

This sequence joins TRBV29-1 and TRBJ2-1; D not resolved. The CDR3 extends over 13 amino acids. Germline V gene sequence: CDR1 SQVTM, CDR2 ANQGSEA. V lost 8 bases, J lost 0 bases, and 11 bases lay in between. CDR3 region: CSTPQSSYNEQFF. CDR3 DNA: TGCAGCACACCACAGAGCTCCTACAATGAGCAGTTCTTC.

CDR3 nucleotide sequence: TGTGCCAGCACTCTAGCGGGGACAGATACGCAGTATTTT. As protein: CASTLAGTDTQYF. This chain connects TRBV6-5 to TRBJ2-3; 9 bases are shared with TRBD2. This CDR3 spans 13 amino acids. Germline V gene lookup returns CDR1 MNHEY and CDR2 SVGAGI. After removal of 7 bases from V and 3 bases from J, the junction contained 2 bases not matched to a gene.

This chain links TRBV11-2 with TRBJ2-5, with TRBD1 matching over 7 bases. J was trimmed by 4 bases and V by 5 bases; bases with no gene match: 10. The germline CDR1 and CDR2 sequences are SGHAT and FQNNGV. This CDR3 contains 15 residues. In DNA form, the CDR3 reads TGTGCCAGCAGCCCCCCCGGACAGGTTGGAGAGACCCAGTACTTC. Its protein is CASSPPGQVGETQYF.

The rearrangement joins TRBV11-3 to TRBJ2-7; 8 nucleotides match TRBD1. Germline assignment: CDR1 SGHNT and CDR2 YENEEA. CDR3 size: 12 residues. The CDR3 here is CGKDRERYEQYF. The DNA of the CDR3 is TGTGGAAAGGACAGGGAAAGGTACGAGCAGTACTTC.

The chain carries TRBV5-1 and TRBJ2-1, with D perhaps matching TRBD1 (5 bases). Germline V gene lookup returns CDR1 SGHRS and CDR2 YFSETQ. CDR3 size: 16 residues. V shed 0 bases and J shed 9 bases, with 19 bases lying between them. In DNA form, the CDR3 reads TGCGCCAGCAGCTTGGCGCAGGGCTCACTTCGGGCTGAGCAGTTCTTC. It yields the protein CASSLAQGSLRAEQFF.

The chain uses TRBV3-1 (or the pseudogene TRBV3-2) and TRBJ1-4; 7 bases line up with TRBD1. The CDR3 sequence is 15 residues long. Losses at the gene ends were 4 bases for V and 3 bases for J; bases not matched to a gene: 5. The germline V gene encodes CDR1 LGHDT and CDR2 YNNKEL (reference sequence). The CDR3 spells CASSLQGESNEKLFF. For the CDR3, the DNA is TGTGCCAGCAGCCTCCAGGGGGAGTCTAATGAAAAACTGTTTTTT.

The chain carries TRBV7-3 and TRBJ2-3; 12 bases fit TRBD2. Trimming at V came to 5 bases and at J to 5 bases, leaving 5 bases not matched to a gene. The germline CDR1 and CDR2 sequences are SGHTA and FQGTGA. The CDR3 extends over 15 amino acids. In DNA, the CDR3 is TGTGCCAGCAGCCTAGGACTAGCGGGACAAGATACGCAGTATTTT. Its protein product is CASSLGLAGQDTQYF. Full variable domain (outside the CDR3, taken from reference TRBV7-3 and TRBJ2-3): GAGVSQTPSNKVTEKGKYVELRCDPISGHTALYWYRQSLGQGPEFLIYFQGTGAADDSGLPNDRFFAVRPEGSVSTLKIQRTERGDSAVYLCASSLGLAGQDTQYFGPGTRLTVL.